These 2 T cell receptor beta chains share one sample of origin, sequenced in a study of cytomegalovirus exposure and HLA in healthy donors. Researchers ran the PCR with 60 Vbeta and 13 Jbeta primers. TCRdb's copy holds only in-frame clones and misses some; the assay was immunoSEQ multiplex PCR. The sample consists of approximately 170,000 clones, roughly 77% of them appearing once. Specimen: PBMCs. The receptors were sampled from a man aged 30 to 39 in good health and CMV-seropositive.

The CDR3 sequence is CASSERWGWRGDSPLHF. DNA for the CDR3: TGTGCCAGCAGTGAACGGTGGGGCTGGCGTGGTGATTCACCCCTCCACTTT. The V call is TRBV2, the J call TRBJ1-6; tentatively, D is TRBD1 (5 bases). The germline CDR1 and CDR2 sequences are SNHLY and FYNNEI. The V gene lost 2 bases and the J gene lost 8 bases, with 19 bases spanning the gap. CDR3 length equals 17 residues.

The V call is TRBV2, the J call TRBJ2-2; tentative D call: TRBD2 (7 bases). Between the trimmed V and J ends, which lost 7 bases and 7 bases, there was a span of 22 bases. The CDR3 covers 16 residues. Germline CDR1 is SNHLY and CDR2 is FYNNEI. For the CDR3, the DNA is TGTGCCAGCAAAGTGGGGGCGGGAGTTGGTTTCGGGGAGCTGTTTTTT. Its protein product is CASKVGAGVGFGELFF.